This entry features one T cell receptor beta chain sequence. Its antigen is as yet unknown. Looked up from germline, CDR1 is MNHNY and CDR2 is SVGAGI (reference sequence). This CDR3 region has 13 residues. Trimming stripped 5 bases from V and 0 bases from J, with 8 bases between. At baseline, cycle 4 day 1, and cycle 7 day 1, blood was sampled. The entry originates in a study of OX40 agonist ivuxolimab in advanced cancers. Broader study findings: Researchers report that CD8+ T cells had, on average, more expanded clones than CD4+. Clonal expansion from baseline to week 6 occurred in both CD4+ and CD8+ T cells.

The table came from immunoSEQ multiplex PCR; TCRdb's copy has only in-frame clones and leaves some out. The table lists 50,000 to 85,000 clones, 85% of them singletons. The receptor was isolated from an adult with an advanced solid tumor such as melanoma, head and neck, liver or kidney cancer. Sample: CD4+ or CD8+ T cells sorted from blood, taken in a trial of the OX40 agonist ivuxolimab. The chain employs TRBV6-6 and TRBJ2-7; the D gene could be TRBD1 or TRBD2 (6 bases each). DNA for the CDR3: TGTGCCAGCAGTGGAGGGGGCTCCTACGAGCAGTACTTC. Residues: CASSGGGSYEQYF.